Following are 2 T cell receptor beta chains from one sample sequenced in a study of T cell repertoires in cytomegalovirus infection. TCRdb processed the reads anew with MiXCR; each CDR3 protein has one entry. The table shows about 37,000 distinct CDR3 sequences, with just over 50% occurring only once. These receptors have no known antigen. The sequencing used CD8+ T cells from cultured PBMCs, collected from culture after CMV antigen stimulation. These receptors were obtained from a human donor in good health (CMV status not recorded). Some clones in this sample may be carry-over from other donors' samples.

The V and J genes are TRBV6-8 and TRBJ2-6; D assignment may be TRBD1 or TRBD2 (6 bases each). Trimming took 5 bases from V and 0 from J, leaving 17 bases between them. Per the germline V gene, CDR1 is MNHGY and CDR2 is SAAAGT. CDR3 length equals 18 residues. The CDR3 loop reads CASSPRQGTLSGANVLTF. The CDR3 DNA sequence: TGTGCCAGCAGTCCCCGGCAGGGGACTCTCTCTGGGGCCAACGTCCTGACTTTC.

The sample holds a few counts of this clonotype. The CDR3 DNA is TGTGCCAGCAGCTCGAACCGGGACGGGAACACCGGGGAGCTGTTTTTT. Amino acids: CASSSNRDGNTGELFF. The genes are TRBV11-3 and TRBJ2-2; tentatively, D is TRBD1 or TRBD2 (5 bases each). This CDR3 has 16 residues. Germline V gene lookup returns CDR1 SGHNT and CDR2 YENEEA. The V and J ends lost 4 bases and 1 base respectively, with 13 bases between them.